This T cell receptor (beta chain) was sequenced during a study of a mutant IDH1 vaccine in newly diagnosed glioma. About the study: The initiation of vaccination occurred 4-6 weeks after radiotherapy alone, or with temozolomide cycles.

Documented time point: week 35, safety follow-up. What each vaccine dose contained was 300 ug of mutant IDH1 20-mer peptide, accompanied by topical imiquimod. Patients were given eight vaccinations, scheduled in weeks 1, 3, 5, 7, 11, 15, 19 and 23. Sequenced by immunoSEQ multiplex PCR; TCRdb stores in-frame clones only, minus some. The top ten hold 5.4% of the sample, which has approximately 61,000 clones, 81% seen once. In regard to this clone: Its matching antigen is unknown.

V shed 1 base, J shed 3 bases, and the junction held 8 bases outside the gene matches. The CDR3 is 18 residues long. CDR1 and CDR2 (germline): LGHNA, YNFKEQ. This clonotype originated in a man aged 35-49 years with glioma. V is TRBV4-2 and J is TRBJ2-1; 11 positions agree with TRBD2. The sequences come from PBMCs, collected from a glioma patient whose treatment included an IDH1 peptide vaccine. The CDR3 is CASSQASSGLAVYNEQFF. In DNA, the CDR3 is TGTGCCAGCAGCCAAGCTTCGTCGGGACTAGCGGTCTACAATGAGCAGTTCTTC.